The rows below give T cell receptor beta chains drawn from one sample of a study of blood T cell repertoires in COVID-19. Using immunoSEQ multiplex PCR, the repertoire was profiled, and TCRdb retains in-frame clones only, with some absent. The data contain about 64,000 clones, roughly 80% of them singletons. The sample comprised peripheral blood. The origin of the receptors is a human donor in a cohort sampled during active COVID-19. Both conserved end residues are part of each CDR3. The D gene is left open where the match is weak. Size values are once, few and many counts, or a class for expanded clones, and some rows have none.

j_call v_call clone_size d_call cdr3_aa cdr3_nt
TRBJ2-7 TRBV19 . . CASKFGAGDSYEQYF TGTGCCAGTAAATTTGGGGCAGGGGATTCCTACGAGCAGTACTTC
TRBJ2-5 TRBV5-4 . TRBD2 CASSRRLAGGETQYF TGTGCCAGCAGCCGACGACTAGCGGGAGGGGAGACCCAGTACTTC
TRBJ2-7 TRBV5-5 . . CASSFLTGTDEQYF TGTGCCAGCAGCTTTTTGACAGGAACGGACGAGCAGTACTTC
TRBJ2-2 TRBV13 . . CASQTAVDTGELFF TGTGCCAGCCAGACCGCGGTTGACACCGGGGAGCTGTTTTTT
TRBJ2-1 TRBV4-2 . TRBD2 CASSQPGLGSSYNEQFF TGTGCCAGCAGCCAACCGGGACTAGGGAGCTCCTACAATGAGCAGTTCTTC
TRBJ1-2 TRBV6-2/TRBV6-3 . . CASSARGANYGYTF TGTGCCAGCAGTGCCCGCGGCGCTAACTATGGCTACACCTTC
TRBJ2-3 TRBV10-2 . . CASSDSSTDTQYF TGCGCCAGCAGTGACAGTAGCACAGATACGCAGTATTTT
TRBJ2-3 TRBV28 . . CASSPKGGYTDTQYF TGTGCCAGCAGTCCGAAAGGGGGATACACAGATACGCAGTATTTT
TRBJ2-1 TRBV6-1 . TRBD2 CASSEWLAEGYNEQFF TGTGCCAGCAGTGAATGGCTAGCGGAGGGTTACAATGAGCAGTTCTTC
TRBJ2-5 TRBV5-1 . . CASRTAGQQKETQYF TGCGCCAGCAGAACGGCCGGACAGCAGAAAGAGACCCAGTACTTC
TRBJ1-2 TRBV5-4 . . CASSLGSALDF TGTGCCAGCAGCTTGGGGTCCGCTTTAGACTTC
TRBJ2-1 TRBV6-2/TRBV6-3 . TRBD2 CASSYGLAGDYNEQFF TGTGCCAGCAGTTACGGCCTAGCGGGCGATTACAATGAGCAGTTCTTC
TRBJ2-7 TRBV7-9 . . CASSLEQGIPYEQYF TGTGCCAGCAGCTTAGAACAGGGAATTCCCTACGAGCAGTACTTC
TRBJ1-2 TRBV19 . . CASTRSAQVTNYGYTF TGTGCCAGTACCCGATCGGCCCAGGTGACTAACTATGGCTACACCTTC
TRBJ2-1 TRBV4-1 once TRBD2 CASSHPDSGTHNEQFF TGCGCCAGCAGCCACCCGGATAGCGGGACTCACAATGAGCAGTTCTTC
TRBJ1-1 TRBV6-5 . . CASTGQLNTEAFF TGTGCCAGCACAGGACAGTTGAACACTGAAGCTTTCTTT
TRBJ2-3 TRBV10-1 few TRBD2 CASSEGLAGQYF TGCGCCAGCAGTGAGGGACTAGCGGGGCAGTATTTT
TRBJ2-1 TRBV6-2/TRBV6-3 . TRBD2 CASSKTSGSSDVLFVNEQFF TGTGCCAGCAGTAAGACTAGCGGGAGTTCTGACGTTCTGTTCGTCAATGAGCAGTTCTTC
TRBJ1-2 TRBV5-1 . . CASSPAPGAEGYTF TGCGCCAGCAGCCCGGCCCCAGGAGCGGAGGGCTACACCTTC
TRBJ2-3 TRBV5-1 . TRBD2 CASSTAGGDTQYF TGCGCCAGCAGCACAGCGGGAGGAGATACGCAGTATTTT
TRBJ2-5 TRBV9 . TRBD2 CASSPNPLSGRETQYF TGTGCCAGCAGCCCTAATCCTCTTAGCGGGAGAGAGACCCAGTACTTC
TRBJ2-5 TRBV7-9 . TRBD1 CASSFLRDRGQETQYF TGTGCCAGCAGCTTCCTCCGGGACAGGGGACAAGAGACCCAGTACTTC
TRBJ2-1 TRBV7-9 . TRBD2 CASSLKRRLAGVYNEQFF TGTGCCAGCAGCTTAAAGCGTCGACTAGCGGGAGTGTACAATGAGCAGTTCTTC
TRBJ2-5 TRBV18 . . CASSRSRGQETQYF TGTGCCAGCTCAAGGAGTAGGGGGCAAGAGACCCAGTACTTC